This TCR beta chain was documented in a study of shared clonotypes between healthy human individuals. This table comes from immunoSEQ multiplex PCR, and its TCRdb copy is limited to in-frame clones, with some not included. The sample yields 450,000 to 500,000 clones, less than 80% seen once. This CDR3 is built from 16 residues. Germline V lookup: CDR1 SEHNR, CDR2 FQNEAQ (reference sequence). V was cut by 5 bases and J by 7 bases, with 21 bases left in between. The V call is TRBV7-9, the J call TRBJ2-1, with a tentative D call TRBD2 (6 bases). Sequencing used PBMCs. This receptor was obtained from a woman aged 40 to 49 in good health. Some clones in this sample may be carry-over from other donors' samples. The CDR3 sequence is CASSPAGIRLKNEQFF. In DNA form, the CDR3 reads TGTGCCAGCAGCCCGGCGGGGATACGATTGAAGAATGAGCAGTTCTTC.